The clone carrying this TCR beta chain occurred once. As yet, its antigen is unknown. The entry originates in a study of shared clonotypes between healthy human individuals. The length of the CDR3 is 13 residues. V lost 2 bases to trimming and J lost 5 bases, with 10 bases between them. Germline CDR1 is SEHNR and CDR2 is FQNEAQ (reference sequence). The naive CD8 fraction comprised CD45RO-negative cells positively selected for CCR7 and excluded terminally differentiated effector memory CD45RA+ cells. Study-level results: The four-donor shared clonotypes exceeded non-shared clonotypes in generation probability, with non-shared ones scoring lower. Larger estimated richness was generally recorded for naive subsets relative to memory subsets.

This was a deep-level run. The table came from immunoSEQ multiplex PCR; TCRdb's copy has only in-frame clones and leaves some out. Here the sample spans fewer than 1 million clones, 90% to 97% being singletons. Sequencing used naive CD8+ T cells sorted from blood. This TCR was sampled from a man younger than 45 in good health. V and J are TRBV7-9 and TRBJ2-7, with TRBD2 as a possible D gene (6 bases). The CDR3 DNA sequence: TGTGCCAGCAGCTTATGGCGGGAACACGAGCAGTACTTC. This sequence encodes CASSLWREHEQYF. Together with reference TRBV7-9 and TRBJ2-7, the CDR3 gives the full variable domain: DTGVSQNPRHKITKRGQNVTFRCDPISEHNRLYWYRQTLGQGPEFLTYFQNEAQLEKSRLLSDRFSAERPKGSFSTLEIQRTEQGDSAMYLCASSLWREHEQYFGPGTRLTVT.